Below, 4 T cell receptor beta chains from the same sample are listed, as sequenced in a study of T cell repertoires in cytomegalovirus infection. TCRdb re-analysed the reads in MiXCR, keeping a single row per CDR3 protein. The table records under 850,000 distinct CDR3 sequences, 35% of them present only once. The source material was PBMCs. The receptor source for this set is a human donor in good health (CMV status not recorded). Some clones in this sample may be carry-over from other donors' samples.

CDR3 in DNA: TGTGCCAGCAGTTCATTTCCCGGGACAGGGTATAACACCGGGGAGCTGTTTTTT. This codes for CASSSFPGTGYNTGELFF. This chain links TRBV12-3 or TRBV12-4 with TRBJ2-2, with 9 bases identical to TRBD1. V was clipped by 4 bases and J by 2 bases; unmatched bases: 11. The CDR3 is 18 amino acids.

The rearrangement uses TRBV10-3 and TRBJ2-3; D gene uncertain. The CDR3 runs 14 residues. With 3 bases removed from V and 2 bases from J, the gap between germline ends came to 9 bases. Per germline, CDR1 ENHRY and CDR2 SYGVKD. CDR3 residues: CAISDRGFTDTQYF. CDR3 nucleotide sequence: TGTGCCATCAGTGATAGAGGATTCACAGATACGCAGTATTTT.

A few counts support this clonotype. The chain recombines TRBV19 with TRBJ1-1; 9 bases fit TRBD1. The CDR3 is made up of 10 amino acids. CDR1 LNHDA and CDR2 SQIVND come from the germline V gene (reference sequence). The CDR3 loop reads CATGTGLPFF. As DNA, the CDR3 is TGTGCTACCGGGACAGGGTTACCTTTCTTT. The whole variable domain, filled in from reference TRBV19 and TRBJ1-1, reads DGGITQSPKYLFRKEGQNVTLSCEQNLNHDAMYWYRQDPGQGLRLIYYSQIVNDFQKGDIAEGYSVSREKKESFPLTVTSAQKNPTAFYLCATGTGLPFFGQGTRLTVV.

This clonotype was seen once. The J gene is TRBJ2-5, the V gene TRBV4-2, with TRBD1 as a possible D gene (5 bases). CDR3 size: 15 residues. Germline V CDR1 and CDR2: LGHNA, YNFKEQ. V lost 3 bases and J 0 bases, leaving 11 bases between the germline ends. For the CDR3, the DNA is TGTGCCAGCAGCCACATAGGGGCAGACCAAGAGACCCAGTACTTC. Translation: CASSHIGADQETQYF.